This is a list of T cell receptor beta chains from one sample in a study of T cell changes during pregnancy in multiple sclerosis. Assay: immunoSEQ multiplex PCR; the TCRdb copy retains only in-frame clones and omits some. The sample has approximately 35,000 clones, about nine tenths seen once. The sequenced sample was CD4+ T cells from peripheral blood mononuclear cells, obtained in the second trimester of pregnancy. The receptors here all came from a female donor in good health, enrolled as a control in a pregnancy study. Both conserved end residues are part of each CDR3. D genes are given only for firm matches. For some rows the clone size is stated as once, few or many, or as a class when expanded; others skip it.

CDR3 length	V gene	D gene	J gene	clone size	CDR3 protein	CDR3 DNA
13	TRBV27	TRBD1	TRBJ2-7	.	CASGRQGTYEQYF	TGTGCCAGCGGACGACAGGGGACCTACGAGCAGTACTTC
13	TRBV28	TRBD1	TRBJ1-2	.	CASSTGGSYGYTF	TGTGCCAGCTCGACAGGGGGCAGCTATGGCTACACCTTC
14	TRBV6-1	.	TRBJ1-1	few	CATRKEGSITEAFF	TGTGCCACCCGAAAGGAGGGGTCAATTACTGAAGCTTTCTTT
17	TRBV18	TRBD2	TRBJ2-3	.	CASSRRQASGGTDTQYF	TGTGCCAGCTCACGACGGCAGGCTAGCGGGGGCACAGATACGCAGTATTTT
16	TRBV7-9	.	TRBJ2-1	.	CASSLTAGRSYNEQFF	TGTGCCAGCAGCCTGACAGCGGGCCGGTCCTACAATGAGCAGTTCTTC
15	TRBV5-8	TRBD2	TRBJ2-1	.	CASSPTGLAGSEQFF	TGTGCCAGCAGCCCGACGGGACTAGCGGGAAGTGAGCAGTTCTTC
14	TRBV29-1	.	TRBJ2-7	.	CSVQPQGTGGEQYF	TGCAGCGTACAACCACAGGGGACTGGAGGAGAGCAGTACTTC
15	TRBV30	TRBD2	TRBJ2-3	once	CAWSGARGTTDTQYF	TGTGCCTGGAGTGGTGCGCGGGGGACCACAGATACGCAGTATTTT
15	TRBV5-4	.	TRBJ2-3	.	CASSFGGRGADTQYF	TGTGCCAGCAGCTTTGGGGGCAGGGGTGCAGATACGCAGTATTTT
13	TRBV30	.	TRBJ1-1	.	CAWTREAHTEAFF	TGTGCCTGGACCAGGGAGGCGCACACTGAAGCTTTCTTT
16	TRBV7-8	TRBD1	TRBJ1-5	once	CASSLAGTGGYQPQHF	TGTGCCAGCAGCTTAGCAGGGACAGGGGGCTATCAGCCCCAGCATTTT
12	TRBV30	TRBD1	TRBJ1-1	few	CAWSDRGQGAFF	TGTGCCTGGAGTGACAGGGGGCAGGGTGCTTTCTTT
14	TRBV27	TRBD1	TRBJ2-1	.	CASRDRVQPNEQFF	TGTGCCAGCAGGGACAGGGTCCAGCCCAATGAGCAGTTCTTC
13	TRBV29-1	.	TRBJ2-3	.	CSVDVRSTDTQYF	TGCAGCGTTGACGTCCGGAGCACAGATACGCAGTATTTT
16	TRBV6-5	TRBD1	TRBJ1-5	.	CASSYSSDRGGQPQHF	TGTGCCAGCAGTTACTCGAGCGACAGGGGAGGCCAGCCCCAGCATTTT
20	TRBV5-1	.	TRBJ2-3	.	CASSSKLAQNLRGRTDTQYF	TGCGCCAGCAGCTCGAAGCTTGCCCAGAACTTAAGGGGAAGAACAGATACGCAGTATTTT
14	TRBV6-4	TRBD1	TRBJ2-3	once	CASSTGGSGDTQYF	TGTGCCAGTAGTACAGGGGGCTCTGGAGATACGCAGTATTTT
14	TRBV10-3	TRBD1	TRBJ2-2	.	CAITADRDAGELFF	TGTGCCATCACCGCGGACAGGGACGCCGGGGAGCTGTTTTTT
10	TRBV6-1	TRBD1	TRBJ1-1	.	CASKDREAFF	TGTGCCAGCAAGGACAGGGAAGCTTTCTTT
12	TRBV7-2	.	TRBJ2-7	.	CASSPPSYEQYF	TGTGCCAGCAGCCCTCCCTCCTACGAGCAGTACTTC
14	TRBV19	.	TRBJ1-2	once	CASSTRGTNYGYTF	TGTGCCAGTAGTACTAGGGGTACCAACTATGGCTACACCTTC
14	TRBV5-1	.	TRBJ1-3	.	CASSDGLSGNTIYF	TGCGCCAGCAGCGACGGACTCTCTGGAAACACCATATATTTT
13	TRBV19	.	TRBJ1-1	.	CASRQRPSGEAFF	TGTGCCAGTAGACAAAGACCCAGCGGGGAGGCTTTCTTT
12	TRBV27	.	TRBJ2-7	few	CASSPLTGRQYF	TGTGCCAGCAGTCCTCTCACGGGAAGGCAGTACTTC
15	TRBV27	.	TRBJ1-2	.	CASSYRTSANYGYTF	TGTGCCAGCAGTTACAGGACCTCCGCCAACTATGGCTACACCTTC
15	TRBV6-1	.	TRBJ2-7	.	CASRAGSDSYYEQYF	TGTGCCAGCAGGGCGGGAAGCGATTCATACTACGAGCAGTACTTC
15	TRBV5-1	.	TRBJ2-6	.	CASSPSGPGANVLTF	TGCGCCAGCAGCCCCTCGGGTCCCGGGGCCAACGTCCTGACTTTC
15	TRBV19	.	TRBJ2-5	.	CASSIGASLGETQYF	TGTGCCAGTAGTATAGGGGCTAGCCTGGGAGAGACCCAGTACTTC
15	TRBV19	.	TRBJ1-2	medium-sized	CASSIDRQAHYGYTF	TGTGCCAGTAGTATAGACCGACAGGCCCACTATGGCTACACCTTC
16	TRBV5-1	TRBD1	TRBJ2-6	few	CASSTGTGAGANVLTF	TGCGCCAGCAGCACCGGGACAGGGGCCGGGGCCAACGTCCTGACTTTC
12	TRBV30	.	TRBJ1-3	.	CAWSAFGNTIYF	TGTGCCTGGAGCGCTTTCGGGAACACCATATATTTT
10	TRBV18	.	TRBJ1-1	.	CASHAAEAFF	TGTGCCAGCCACGCGGCTGAAGCTTTCTTT
14	TRBV5-1	TRBD1	TRBJ1-4	.	CASSPGQANEKLFF	TGCGCCAGCAGCCCGGGACAGGCTAATGAAAAACTGTTTTTT
15	TRBV30	.	TRBJ2-2	.	CAWSVGQGNTGELFF	TGTGCCTGGAGTGTCGGGCAGGGGAACACCGGGGAGCTGTTTTTT
15	TRBV19	TRBD2	TRBJ2-1	.	CASSTGTSGRNEQFF	TGTGCCAGTAGTACAGGGACTAGCGGGAGAAATGAGCAGTTCTTC
16	TRBV10-3	.	TRBJ1-4	once	CAISESGQTYNEKLFF	TGTGCCATCAGTGAGTCCGGACAGACCTATAATGAAAAACTGTTTTTT
19	TRBV7-9	.	TRBJ1-2	.	CASTLKGLSGIELSYGYTF	TGTGCCAGCACCCTTAAGGGTCTATCGGGGATAGAGCTATCCTATGGCTACACCTTC
16	TRBV5-1	TRBD2	TRBJ2-1	.	CASSYSGTRELNEQFF	TGCGCCAGCAGCTATTCCGGGACTAGAGAGCTCAATGAGCAGTTCTTC
18	TRBV11-3	.	TRBJ2-3	.	CASSLTRRQAFRTDTQYF	TGTGCCAGCAGCTTAACCCGACGACAGGCCTTTCGCACAGATACGCAGTATTTT